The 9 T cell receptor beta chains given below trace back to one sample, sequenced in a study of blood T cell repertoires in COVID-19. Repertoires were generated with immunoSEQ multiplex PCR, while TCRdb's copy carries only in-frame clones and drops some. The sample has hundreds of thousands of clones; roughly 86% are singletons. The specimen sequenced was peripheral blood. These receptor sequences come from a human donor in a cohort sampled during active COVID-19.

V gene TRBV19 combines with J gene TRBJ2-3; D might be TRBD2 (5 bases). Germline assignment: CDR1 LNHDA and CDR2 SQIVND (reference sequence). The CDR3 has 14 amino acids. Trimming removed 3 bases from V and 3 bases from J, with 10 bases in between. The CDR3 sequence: CASSIGRGTDTQYF. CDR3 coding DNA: TGTGCCAGTAGTATTGGGCGAGGGACAGATACGCAGTATTTT.

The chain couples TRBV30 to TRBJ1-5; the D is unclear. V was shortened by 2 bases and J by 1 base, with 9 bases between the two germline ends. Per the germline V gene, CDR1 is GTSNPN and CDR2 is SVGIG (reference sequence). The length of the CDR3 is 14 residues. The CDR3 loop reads CAWSKGGSNQPQHF. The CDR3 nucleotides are TGTGCCTGGAGTAAGGGAGGGAGCAATCAGCCCCAGCATTTT.

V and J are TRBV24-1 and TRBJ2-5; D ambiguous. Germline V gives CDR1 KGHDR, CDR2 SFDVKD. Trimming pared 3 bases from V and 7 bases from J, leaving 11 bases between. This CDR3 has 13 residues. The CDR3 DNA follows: TGTGCCACCAGTGATCCGGGTGCTAGGACCCAGTACTTC. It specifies CATSDPGARTQYF.

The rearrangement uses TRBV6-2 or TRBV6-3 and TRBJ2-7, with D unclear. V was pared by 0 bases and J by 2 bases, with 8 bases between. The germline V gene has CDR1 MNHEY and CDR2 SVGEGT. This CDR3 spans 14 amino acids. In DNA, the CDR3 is TGTGCCAGCAGTTACTCGGAGACGACCTACGAGCAGTACTTC. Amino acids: CASSYSETTYEQYF.

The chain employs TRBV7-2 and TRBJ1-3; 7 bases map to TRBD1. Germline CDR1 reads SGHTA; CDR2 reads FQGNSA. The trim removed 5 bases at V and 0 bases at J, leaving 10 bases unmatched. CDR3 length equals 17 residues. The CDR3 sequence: CASSPIYRGPSGNTIYF. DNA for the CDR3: TGTGCCAGCAGCCCGATATACAGGGGCCCCTCTGGAAACACCATATATTTT.

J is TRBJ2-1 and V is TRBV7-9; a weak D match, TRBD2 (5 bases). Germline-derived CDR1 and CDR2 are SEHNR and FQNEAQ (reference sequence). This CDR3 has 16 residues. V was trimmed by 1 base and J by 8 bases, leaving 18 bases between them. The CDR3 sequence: CASSLGGDGFGDEQFF. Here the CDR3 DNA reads TGTGCCAGCAGCTTAGGGGGAGATGGGTTTGGTGATGAGCAGTTCTTC.

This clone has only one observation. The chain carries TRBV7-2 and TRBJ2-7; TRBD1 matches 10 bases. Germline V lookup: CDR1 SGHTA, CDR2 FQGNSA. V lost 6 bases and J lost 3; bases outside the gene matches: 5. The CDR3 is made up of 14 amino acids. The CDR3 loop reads CASSAGTGVYEQYF. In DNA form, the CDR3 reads TGTGCCAGCAGTGCCGGGACAGGGGTCTACGAGCAGTACTTC.

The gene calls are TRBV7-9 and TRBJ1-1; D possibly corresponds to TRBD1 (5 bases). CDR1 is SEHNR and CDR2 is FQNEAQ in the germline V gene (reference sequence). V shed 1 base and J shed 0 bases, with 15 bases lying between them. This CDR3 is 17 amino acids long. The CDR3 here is CASSLEPRVVMNTEAFF. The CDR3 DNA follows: TGTGCCAGCAGCTTAGAACCCAGGGTAGTTATGAACACTGAAGCTTTCTTT.

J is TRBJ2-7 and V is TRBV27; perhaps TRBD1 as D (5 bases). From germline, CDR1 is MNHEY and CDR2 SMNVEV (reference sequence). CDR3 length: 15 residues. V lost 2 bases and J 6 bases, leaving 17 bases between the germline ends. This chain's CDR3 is CASSLIGAAPGEQYF. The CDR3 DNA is TGTGCCAGCAGTTTAATAGGGGCTGCCCCGGGCGAGCAGTACTTC.